These 24 T cell receptor beta chains came from one sample sequenced in a study of blood T cell repertoires in COVID-19. Profiled with immunoSEQ multiplex PCR; TCRdb holds only in-frame clones, not every one. The sample has approximately 260,000 clones, approximately 90% seen once. Input material: PBMCs or T cells enriched from blood (not recorded which). The receptors stem from a woman aged 18-35 years who had recovered from COVID-19.

The rearrangement links TRBV6-5 to TRBJ1-6, with D possibly matching TRBD1 (5 bases). Trimming removed 4 bases at V and 3 bases at J, with 7 bases between. Germline assignment: CDR1 MNHEY and CDR2 SVGAGI. The CDR3 is 14 residues long. The CDR3 loop reads CASSSQGYNSPLHF. The CDR3 DNA sequence: TGTGCCAGCAGTTCCCAGGGCTATAATTCACCCCTCCACTTT.

The chain joins TRBV28 to TRBJ2-1, with TRBD1 identical over 7 bases. The CDR3 length is 16 residues. CDR1 MDHEN and CDR2 SYDVKM come from the germline V gene. V lost 7 bases to trimming and J lost 5 bases; unmatched junction nucleotides: 14. CDR3 bases: TGTGCCAGCAACCGGGACAGCCTTATTTCGAACAATGAGCAGTTCTTC. It yields the protein CASNRDSLISNNEQFF.

The chain combines TRBV4-1 with TRBJ1-4; D remains ambiguous. The CDR3 spans 12 residues. Per germline, CDR1 MGHRA and CDR2 YSYEKL. V was clipped by 1 base and J by 7 bases, with 4 bases between them. The CDR3 here is CASSQVAEKLFF. The CDR3 nucleotides are TGCGCCAGCAGCCAAGTAGCTGAAAAACTGTTTTTT.

There are a few counts of this clone. V and J are TRBV6-2 or TRBV6-3 and TRBJ1-2, with a tentative D call TRBD1 (6 bases). This CDR3 spans 13 amino acids. Germline V CDR1 and CDR2: MNHEY, SVGEGT. The ends were cut back, 5 bases at V and 4 bases at J, with 11 bases in the middle. CDR3 nucleotides: TGTGCCAGCAGTCCGACAGGATCCTATGGCTACACCTTC. Encoded protein: CASSPTGSYGYTF.

This chain connects TRBV13 to TRBJ2-3, with 9 positions matching TRBD2. V shed 3 bases and J 4 bases; nucleotides not matched to a gene: 5. The germline CDR1 and CDR2 sequences are PRHDT and FYEKMQ (reference sequence). The CDR3 runs 15 residues. CDR3 amino acids: CASSFRGLAADTQYF. For the CDR3, the DNA is TGTGCCAGCAGCTTTAGGGGACTAGCAGCAGATACGCAGTATTTT.

J is TRBJ2-3 and V is TRBV28; tentative D call: TRBD2 (5 bases). V lost 5 bases and J lost 7, with 19 bases in between. The germline gives CDR1 MDHEN, CDR2 SYDVKM. The CDR3 runs to 15 residues. The CDR3 loop is CASSLFGLRENTQYF. The DNA of the CDR3 is TGTGCCAGCAGTCTATTCGGACTGAGGGAGAATACGCAGTATTTT.

The chain couples TRBV28 to TRBJ1-4, with D possibly matching TRBD1 (6 bases). The germline gives CDR1 MDHEN, CDR2 SYDVKM. This CDR3 contains 13 residues. Trimming took 10 bases from V and 2 from J, leaving 11 bases between them. CDR3: CATPGDTNEKLFF. The CDR3, as DNA: TGTGCCACTCCAGGGGACACTAATGAAAAACTGTTTTTT.

The chain combines TRBV5-1 with TRBJ2-5; perhaps TRBD1 as D (6 bases). The CDR3 length is 14 residues. Germline lookup yields CDR1 SGHRS and CDR2 YFSETQ. Trimming removed 3 bases from V and 3 bases from J, with 12 bases in between. The CDR3, as DNA: TGCGCCAGCAGCTCCGGGACACGTAAAGAGACCCAGTACTTC. Translation: CASSSGTRKETQYF.

This chain joins TRBV9 and TRBJ2-2; 11 bases line up with TRBD2. The germline V gene encodes CDR1 SGDLS and CDR2 YYNGEE. The CDR3 has 17 residues. Trimming at V came to 1 base and at J to 2 bases, leaving 4 bases not matched to a gene. CDR3 sequence (DNA): TGTGCCAGCAGCGTAAAGACTAGCGGGACCAACACCGGGGAGCTGTTTTTT. It codes for CASSVKTSGTNTGELFF.

V gene TRBV29-1 combines with J gene TRBJ2-6; a weak D match, TRBD2 (5 bases). Trimming pared 0 bases from V and 0 bases from J, leaving 24 bases between. This CDR3 is built from 21 residues. CDR1 is SQVTM, CDR2 ANQGSEA, per germline. For the CDR3, the DNA is TGCAGCGTTGAAGATCGTCCCATTCGCGCGGGCCAACGCTCTGGGGCCAACGTCCTGACTTTC. This encodes CSVEDRPIRAGQRSGANVLTF.

The rearrangement joins TRBV9 to TRBJ2-3; D may be TRBD1 (5 bases). Trimming took off 0 bases at V and 6 bases at J, with 14 bases between the two ends. The CDR3 is made up of 15 amino acids. Germline loops: CDR1 SGDLS, CDR2 YYNGEE. The CDR3: CASSVEGVLRDTQYF. The CDR3 nucleotides read TGTGCCAGCAGCGTAGAAGGGGTATTGAGGGATACGCAGTATTTT.

The J gene is TRBJ2-7, the V gene TRBV10-3, with 8 bases lining up with TRBD1. V was pared by 7 bases and J by 5 bases, with 7 bases of the junction left unmatched. The CDR3 is 13 residues long. Germline values: CDR1 ENHRY, CDR2 SYGVKD. The CDR3 bases are TGTGCCATCACTGGGACAGGAGATAACGAGCAGTACTTC. Amino acid sequence: CAITGTGDNEQYF.

The chain employs TRBV28 and TRBJ2-3; 9 nucleotides align to TRBD2. The V segment lost 3 bases and the J segment 5 bases; nucleotides outside the gene matches: 18. The germline V gene encodes CDR1 MDHEN and CDR2 SYDVKM. The CDR3 loop spans 19 amino acids. As DNA, the CDR3 is TGTGCCAGCAGTTTCTTGGCTCCTTTGGCTAGCGGGATTAGAGATACGCAGTATTTT. Translated: CASSFLAPLASGIRDTQYF.

The chain carries TRBV6-5 and TRBJ1-5; possibly TRBD1 for D (5 bases). V lost 8 bases to trimming and J lost 1 base, with 6 bases between them. The CDR3 loop spans 12 amino acids. Germline-derived CDR1 and CDR2 are MNHEY and SVGAGI. Here the CDR3 DNA reads TGTGCCAGCGGACAAAGCAATCAGCCCCAGCATTTT. This sequence encodes CASGQSNQPQHF.

This clone has a single count. The chain has TRBV23-1 and TRBJ1-5, with a possible D match to TRBD1 (5 bases). TRBV23-1 is identified as an open reading frame with a role that is uncertain. The CDR3 sequence is 16 residues long. The ends were cut back, 7 bases at V and 4 bases at J, with 20 bases in the middle. The CDR3 protein is CASTYGAGPMNQPQHF. The CDR3 DNA sequence: TGCGCCAGCACCTATGGGGCCGGGCCGATGAATCAGCCCCAGCATTTT.

This chain connects TRBV7-3 to TRBJ1-1; unclear D gene. CDR1 SGHTA and CDR2 FQGTGA come from the germline V gene. Deletions cut 2 bases from V and 1 base from J, with 8 bases between. This CDR3 spans 14 amino acids. CDR3 bases: TGTGCCAGCAGCTTATTATCGGGGAACACTGAAGCTTTCTTT. Protein sequence: CASSLLSGNTEAFF.

The J gene is TRBJ1-5, the V gene TRBV2, with D tentatively TRBD1 (5 bases). Looked up from germline, CDR1 is SNHLY and CDR2 is FYNNEI. The V end lost 8 bases, the J end lost 0 bases, and 17 bases lay between the germline ends. The CDR3 runs 16 residues. CDR3 sequence (DNA): TGTGCCAGCGAAGGGACTGGCGGAAATAGCAATCAGCCCCAGCATTTT. Protein: CASEGTGGNSNQPQHF.

The chain is built from TRBV2 and TRBJ1-1, with no clear D. With 0 bases removed from V and 10 bases from J, the gap between germline ends came to 9 bases. The CDR3 has 12 amino acids. CDR1 and CDR2 (germline): SNHLY, FYNNEI. The CDR3 is CASSEAKTGAFF. The CDR3 region has the DNA TGTGCCAGCAGTGAAGCCAAAACGGGAGCTTTCTTT.

This clone came up a few times. The chain links TRBV7-8 to TRBJ2-5, with TRBD2 matching over 8 bases. Trimming at V came to 5 bases and at J to 2 bases, leaving 7 bases not matched to a gene. Germline lookup yields CDR1 SGHVS and CDR2 FQNEAQ. The CDR3 consists of 15 residues. As DNA, the CDR3 is TGTGCCAGCAGCCGTGGGCGGGGGGCTCAAGAGACCCAGTACTTC. It specifies CASSRGRGAQETQYF.

In DNA, the CDR3 is TGTGCCAGCAGTTGGGGGACTAACACAGATACGCAGTATTTT. This encodes CASSWGTNTDTQYF. V is TRBV7-3 and J is TRBJ2-3; 7 nucleotides match TRBD2. The junction had 5 bases not matched to a gene; V was cut back by 6 bases and J by 2 bases. The length of the CDR3 is 14 residues. The germline V gene encodes CDR1 SGHTA and CDR2 FQGTGA.

V is TRBV5-6 and J is TRBJ2-7, with D perhaps TRBD2 (5 bases). This CDR3 comprises 14 residues. The germline V and J ends were trimmed by 4 bases and 2 bases, with 13 bases remaining between them. Germline CDR1 reads SGHDT; CDR2 reads YYEEEE. CDR3 sequence: CASSPRGPTYEQYF. In DNA form, the CDR3 reads TGTGCCAGCAGCCCTAGAGGGCCGACCTACGAGCAGTACTTC.

The chain uses TRBV3-1 (or the pseudogene TRBV3-2) and TRBJ2-1; maybe TRBD2 (5 bases). Trimming shortened V by 3 bases and J by 0 bases, and 9 bases separated the two germline ends. CDR3 length equals 15 residues. Germline CDR1 and CDR2: LGHDT and YNNKEL (reference sequence). This chain's CDR3 is CASSQVLVSYNEQFF. CDR3 DNA: TGTGCCAGCAGCCAGGTACTAGTCTCCTACAATGAGCAGTTCTTC.

The gene calls are TRBV20-1 and TRBJ1-5; no firm D call. V was shortened by 3 bases and J by 3 bases, with 12 bases between the two germline ends. Germline V gene data show CDR1 as DFQATT and CDR2 as SNEGSKA (reference sequence). This CDR3 has 14 residues. As DNA, the CDR3 is TGCAGTGCTAGTGCGGAGGGTTCCAATCAGCCCCAGCATTTT. It is translated as CSASAEGSNQPQHF.

The chain combines TRBV18 with TRBJ1-2, with 7 bases fitting TRBD1. The CDR3 totals 15 residues. The germline V gene encodes CDR1 KGHSH and CDR2 LQKENI. With 0 bases clipped from V and 6 bases from J, the junction kept 7 bases outside the gene matches. This CDR3 reads CASSPPNRGPHGYTF. Written as DNA, the CDR3 is TGTGCCAGCTCACCACCGAATAGGGGGCCGCATGGCTACACCTTC.